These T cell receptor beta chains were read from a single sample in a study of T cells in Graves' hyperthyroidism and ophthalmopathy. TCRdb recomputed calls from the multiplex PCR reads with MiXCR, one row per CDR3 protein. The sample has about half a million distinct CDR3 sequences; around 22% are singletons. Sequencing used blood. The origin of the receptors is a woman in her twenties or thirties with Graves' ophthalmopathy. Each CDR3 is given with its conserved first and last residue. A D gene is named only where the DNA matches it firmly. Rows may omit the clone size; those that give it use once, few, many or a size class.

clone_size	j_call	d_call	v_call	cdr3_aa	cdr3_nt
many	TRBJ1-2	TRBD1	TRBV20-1	CSAPLSRDRDHLYGYTF	TGCAGTGCCCCTCTGTCCCGGGACAGGGATCACCTCTATGGCTACACCTTC
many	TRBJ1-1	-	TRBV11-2	CASSLDLRGRNTEAFF	TGTGCCAGCAGCTTAGATCTTCGGGGGCGGAACACTGAAGCTTTCTTT
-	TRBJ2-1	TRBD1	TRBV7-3	CASSLGQGNEQFF	TGTGCCAGCAGCCTGGGACAGGGGAATGAGCAGTTCTTC
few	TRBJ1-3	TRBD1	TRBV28	CASHQGQGANTIYF	TGTGCCAGCCACCAAGGGCAGGGGGCAAACACCATATATTTT
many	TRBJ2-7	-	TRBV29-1	CSVEGPSVGYEQYF	TGCAGCGTTGAAGGACCTAGCGTCGGGTACGAGCAGTACTTC
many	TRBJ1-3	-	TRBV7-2	CASSSARSSYTIYF	TGTGCCAGCAGCTCCGCCCGCTCGAGTTACACCATATATTTT
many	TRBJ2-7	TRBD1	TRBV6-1	CASRDREYF	TGTGCCTCACGGGACAGGGAGTACTTC
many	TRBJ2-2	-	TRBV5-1	CASSFGGSIGGELFF	TGCGCCAGCAGCTTCGGGGGCAGTATCGGCGGGGAGCTGTTTTTT
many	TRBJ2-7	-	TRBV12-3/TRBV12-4	CASSLFLAEEQYF	TGTGCCAGCAGTCTCTTTTTGGCCGAAGAGCAGTACTTC
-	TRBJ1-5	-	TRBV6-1	CASSEMRGASQPQHF	TGTGCCAGCAGTGAAATGCGGGGGGCATCTCAGCCCCAGCATTTT
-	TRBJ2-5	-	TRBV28	CASSLVGASQETQYF	TGTGCCAGCAGTTTAGTGGGGGCATCCCAAGAGACCCAGTACTTC
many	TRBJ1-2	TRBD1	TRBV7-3	CASSATGDSGYTF	TGTGCCAGCAGCGCGACAGGGGACAGTGGCTACACCTTC
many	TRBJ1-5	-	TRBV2	CASSVNGGRGNQPQHF	TGTGCCAGCAGTGTGAATGGGGGCCGGGGCAATCAGCCCCAGCATTTT
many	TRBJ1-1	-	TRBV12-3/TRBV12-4	CASTPSTLYNTEAFF	TGTGCCAGCACACCTTCAACCCTCTACAACACTGAAGCTTTCTTT